The clone carrying this T cell receptor (beta chain) was seen only a few times. Its antigen is undetermined. CDR1 is MNHEY and CDR2 is SVGEGT in the germline V gene. Trimming shortened V by 0 bases and J by 1 base, and 4 bases separated the two germline ends. CDR3 length: 15 residues. This specimen comes from a study of T cell responses to AZD1222 COVID-19 vaccine. Study results and limitations: Along spike, vaccine-associated CD4 TCRs were found throughout, with dominance at 160-218 and 743-854. Most donors were white British and more were female, and clonal diversity was possibly underestimated.

Only in-frame clones appear in the TCRdb table, and some are missing; sequencing was by immunoSEQ multiplex PCR. This table has about 83,000 clones, 88% appearing once. The receptor's source is an adult in good health. This chain links TRBV6-2 or TRBV6-3 with TRBJ2-6; D is uncertain. This specimen consisted of peripheral blood, obtained on day 0 of MenACWY control vaccination. Here the CDR3 reads CASSYSWSGANVLTF. The CDR3 region has the DNA TGTGCCAGCAGTTACTCGTGGTCTGGGGCCAACGTCCTGACTTTC.